This T cell receptor beta chain is drawn from a study of shared clonotypes between healthy human individuals. This CDR3 is 11 amino acids long. Germline V CDR1 and CDR2: MNHNS, SASEGT. The V end was cut by 8 bases, the J end by 5 bases, with 9 bases between. The material for each subset, its genomic DNA, was split evenly across several immunoSEQ plates. Sequenced by immunoSEQ multiplex PCR; TCRdb stores in-frame clones only, minus some. The top ten clones hold approximately 25% of a sample with about 820,000 clones, approximately 92% of them seen once. CD8 cells classed as naive were CD45RO-negative and positively selected for CCR7, excluding terminally differentiated effector memory CD45RA+ cells. Caucasian adults living in Nashville, Tennessee, provided all samples.

V and J are TRBV6-1 and TRBJ2-5; the D gene is possibly TRBD1 (5 bases). The clonotype originates from a man aged 30-40 years in good health. Sequenced sample: naive CD8+ T cells sorted from blood. The chain's CDR3 is CASGAAETQYF. The CDR3 DNA is TGTGCCAGCGGGGCCGCCGAGACCCAGTACTTC.